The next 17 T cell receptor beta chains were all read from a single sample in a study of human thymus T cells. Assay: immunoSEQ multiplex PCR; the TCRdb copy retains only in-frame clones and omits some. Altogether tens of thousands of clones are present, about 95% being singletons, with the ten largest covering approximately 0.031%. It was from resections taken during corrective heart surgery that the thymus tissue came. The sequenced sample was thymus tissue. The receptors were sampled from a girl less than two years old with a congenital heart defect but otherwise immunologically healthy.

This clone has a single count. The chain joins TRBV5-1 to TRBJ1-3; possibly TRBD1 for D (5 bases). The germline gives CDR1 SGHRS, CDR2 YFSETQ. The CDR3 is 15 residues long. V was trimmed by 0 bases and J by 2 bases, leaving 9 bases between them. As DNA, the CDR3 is TGCGCCAGCAGCTTGGCGGCAGGGACTGGAAACACCATATATTTT. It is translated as CASSLAAGTGNTIYF.

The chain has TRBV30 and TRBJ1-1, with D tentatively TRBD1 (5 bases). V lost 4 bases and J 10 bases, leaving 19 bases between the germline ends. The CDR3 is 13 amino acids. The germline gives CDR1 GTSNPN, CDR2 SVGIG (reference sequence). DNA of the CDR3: TGTGCCTGGAAATTCGAGGGGCGTATTGGAGCTTTCTTT. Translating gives CAWKFEGRIGAFF.

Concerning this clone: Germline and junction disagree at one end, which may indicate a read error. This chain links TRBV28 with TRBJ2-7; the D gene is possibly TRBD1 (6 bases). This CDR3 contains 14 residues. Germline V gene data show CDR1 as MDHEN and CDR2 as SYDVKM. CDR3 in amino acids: CASSRQDLSHEQYF. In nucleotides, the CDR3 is TGTGCCAGCAGTCGACAGGACCTCTCCCACGAGCAGTACTTC.

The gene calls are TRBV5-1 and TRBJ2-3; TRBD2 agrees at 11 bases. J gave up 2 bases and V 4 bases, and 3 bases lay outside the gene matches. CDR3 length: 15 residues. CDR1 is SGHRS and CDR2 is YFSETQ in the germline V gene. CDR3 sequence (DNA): TGCGCCAGCAGCACGACTAGCGGGACCACAGATACGCAGTATTTT. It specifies CASSTTSGTTDTQYF.

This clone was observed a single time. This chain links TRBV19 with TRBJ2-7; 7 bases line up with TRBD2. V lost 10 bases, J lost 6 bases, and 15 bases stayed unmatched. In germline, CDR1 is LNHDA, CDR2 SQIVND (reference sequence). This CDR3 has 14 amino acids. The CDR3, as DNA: TGTGCCACCCGAACTCGGGGGGAGCTATCCGAGCAGTACTTC. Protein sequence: CATRTRGELSEQYF.

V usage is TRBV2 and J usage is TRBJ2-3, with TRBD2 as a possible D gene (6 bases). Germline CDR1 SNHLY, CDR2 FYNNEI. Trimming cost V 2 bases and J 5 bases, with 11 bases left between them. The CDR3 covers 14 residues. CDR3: CASSENGSGDTQYF. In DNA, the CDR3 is TGTGCCAGCAGTGAAAACGGGAGTGGAGATACGCAGTATTTT.

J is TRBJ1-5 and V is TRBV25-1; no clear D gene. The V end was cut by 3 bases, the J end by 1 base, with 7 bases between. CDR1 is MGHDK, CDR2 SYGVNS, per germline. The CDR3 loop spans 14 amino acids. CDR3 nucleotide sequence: TGTGCCAGCAGTGAGACTGTAAGCAATCAGCCCCAGCATTTT. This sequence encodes CASSETVSNQPQHF. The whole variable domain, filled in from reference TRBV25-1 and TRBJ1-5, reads EADIYQTPRYLVIGTGKKITLECSQTMGHDKMYWYQQDPGMELHLIHYSYGVNSTEKGDLSSESTVSRIRTEHFPLTLESARPSHTSQYLCASSETVSNQPQHFGDGTRLSIL.

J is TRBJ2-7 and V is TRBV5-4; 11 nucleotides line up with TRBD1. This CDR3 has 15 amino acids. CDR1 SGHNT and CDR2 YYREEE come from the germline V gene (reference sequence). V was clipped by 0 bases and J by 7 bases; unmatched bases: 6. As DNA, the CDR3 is TGTGCCAGCAGCTTGGCGGGACAGGGGGGAGAAGAGCAGTACTTC. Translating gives CASSLAGQGGEEQYF.

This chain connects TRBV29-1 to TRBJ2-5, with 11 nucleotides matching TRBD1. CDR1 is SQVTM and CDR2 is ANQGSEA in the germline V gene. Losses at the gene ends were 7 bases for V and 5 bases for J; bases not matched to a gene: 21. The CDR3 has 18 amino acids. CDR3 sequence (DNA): TGCAGCGCACCAGCGCCGGGACAGGGGGGGCAAGTGTGGGAGACCCAGTACTTC. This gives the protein CSAPAPGQGGQVWETQYF. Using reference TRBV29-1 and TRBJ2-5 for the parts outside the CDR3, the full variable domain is SAVISQKPSRDICQRGTSLTIQCQVDSQVTMMFWYRQQPGQSLTLIATANQGSEATYESGFVIDKFPISRPNLTFSTLTVSNMSPEDSSIYLCSAPAPGQGGQVWETQYFGPGTRLLVL.

In DNA form, the CDR3 reads TGTGCCATCAGTGACTCGACAGGGAGCACAGATACGCAGTATTTT. Its translation: CAISDSTGSTDTQYF. The rearrangement links TRBV10-3 to TRBJ2-3; 7 bases line up with TRBD1. The CDR3 spans 15 residues. V trimming: 3 bases; J trimming: 0 bases; junction bases outside the gene matches: 3. The germline V gene encodes CDR1 ENHRY and CDR2 SYGVKD.

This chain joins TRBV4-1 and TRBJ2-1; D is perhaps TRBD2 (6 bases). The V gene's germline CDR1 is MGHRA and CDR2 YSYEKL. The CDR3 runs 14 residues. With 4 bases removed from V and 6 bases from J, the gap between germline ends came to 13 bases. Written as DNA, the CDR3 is TGCGCCAGCAGCCCGGGACTCGAGACCAATGAGCAGTTCTTC. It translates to CASSPGLETNEQFF.

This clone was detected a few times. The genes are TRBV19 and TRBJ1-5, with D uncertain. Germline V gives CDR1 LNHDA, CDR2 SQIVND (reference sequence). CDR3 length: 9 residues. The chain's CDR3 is CAVGQPQHF. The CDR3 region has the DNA TGTGCTGTGGGGCAGCCCCAGCATTTT. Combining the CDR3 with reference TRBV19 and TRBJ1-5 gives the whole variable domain DGGITQSPKYLFRKEGQNVTLSCEQNLNHDAMYWYRQDPGQGLRLIYYSQIVNDFQKGDIAEGYSVSREKKESFPLTVTSAQKNPTAFYLCAVGQPQHFGDGTRLSIL.

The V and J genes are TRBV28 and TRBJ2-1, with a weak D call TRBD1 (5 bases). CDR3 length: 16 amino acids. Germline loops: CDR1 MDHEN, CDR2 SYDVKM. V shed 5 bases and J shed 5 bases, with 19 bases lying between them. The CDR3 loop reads CASSGAQGTADNEQFF. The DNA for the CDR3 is TGTGCCAGCAGTGGGGCCCAGGGAACCGCCGACAATGAGCAGTTCTTC.

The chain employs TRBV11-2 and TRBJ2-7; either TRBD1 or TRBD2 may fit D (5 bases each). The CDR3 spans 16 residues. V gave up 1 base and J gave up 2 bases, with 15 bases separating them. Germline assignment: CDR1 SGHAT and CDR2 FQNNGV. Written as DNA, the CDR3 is TGTGCCAGCAGCTTAGTAGGGGCGGGCCTAACCTACGAGCAGTACTTC. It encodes CASSLVGAGLTYEQYF.

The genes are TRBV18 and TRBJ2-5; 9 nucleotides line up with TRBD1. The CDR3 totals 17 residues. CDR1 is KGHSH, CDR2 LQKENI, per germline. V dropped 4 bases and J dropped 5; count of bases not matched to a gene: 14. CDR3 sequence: CASSLSIEQGAPETQYF. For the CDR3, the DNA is TGTGCCAGCTCACTATCCATAGAACAGGGGGCGCCGGAGACCCAGTACTTC.

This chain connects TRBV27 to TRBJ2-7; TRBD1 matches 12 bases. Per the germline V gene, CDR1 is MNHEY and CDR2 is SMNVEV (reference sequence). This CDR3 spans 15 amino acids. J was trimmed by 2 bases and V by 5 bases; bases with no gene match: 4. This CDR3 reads CASSPGTGGPYEQYF. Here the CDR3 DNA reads TGTGCCAGCAGTCCGGGGACAGGGGGCCCCTACGAGCAGTACTTC.

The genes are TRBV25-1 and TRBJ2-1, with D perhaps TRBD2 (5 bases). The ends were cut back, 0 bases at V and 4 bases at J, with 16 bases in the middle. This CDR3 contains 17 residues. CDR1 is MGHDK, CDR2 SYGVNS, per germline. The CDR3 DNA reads TGTGCCAGCAGTGAATATATAGGAGGTCCTCAATACAATGAGCAGTTCTTC. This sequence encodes CASSEYIGGPQYNEQFF.